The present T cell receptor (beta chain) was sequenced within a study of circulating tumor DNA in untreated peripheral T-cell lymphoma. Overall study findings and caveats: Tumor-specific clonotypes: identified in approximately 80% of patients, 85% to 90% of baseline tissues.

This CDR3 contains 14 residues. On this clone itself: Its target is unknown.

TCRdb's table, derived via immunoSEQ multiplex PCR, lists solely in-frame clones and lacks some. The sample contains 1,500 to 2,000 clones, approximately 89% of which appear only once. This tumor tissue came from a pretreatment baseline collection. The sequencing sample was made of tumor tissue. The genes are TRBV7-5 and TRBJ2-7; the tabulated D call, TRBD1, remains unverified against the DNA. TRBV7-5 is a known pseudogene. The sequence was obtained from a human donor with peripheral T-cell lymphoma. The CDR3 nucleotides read TGTGCCAGCAGCGGACAGGGGATCCCCTACGAGCAGTACTTC. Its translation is CASSGQGIPYEQYF.